This T cell receptor beta chain was recovered during a study of blood T cell repertoires in COVID-19. Seattle's enrolled individuals joined amid active infection and were then monitored longitudinally. The CDR3 loop spans 15 amino acids. Germline CDR1 MNHEY, CDR2 SMNVEV (reference sequence). After removal of 4 bases from V and 2 bases from J, the junction contained 3 bases not matched to a gene. Repertoires were generated with immunoSEQ multiplex PCR, while TCRdb's copy carries only in-frame clones and drops some. The data show about 360,000 clones, with approximately 86% seen just once and roughly 7.1% held by the top ten.

Sequencing was carried out using peripheral blood. The chain combines TRBV27 with TRBJ2-5; 11 positions match TRBD2. This clonotype originated in a woman aged 55 to 70 with COVID-19, enrolled during active disease. For the CDR3, the DNA is TGTGCCAGCAGTTGGGCTAGCGGGGGGCAAGAGACCCAGTACTTC. It codes for CASSWASGGQETQYF.